This TCR beta chain emerged from a study of blood T cell repertoires in COVID-19. TCRdb keeps only in-frame clones here, not all; method: immunoSEQ multiplex PCR. The repertoire has 35,000 to 50,000 clones, around 90% of them found once; the top ten carry approximately 2.9%. Germline CDR1 and CDR2: SNHLY and FYNNEI. This CDR3 is 15 amino acids long. The V and J ends lost 6 bases and 5 bases, in that order; junction bases with no gene match: 11. This clonotype was sampled from a man aged 45-65 years with active COVID-19. This chain links TRBV2 with TRBJ1-2; 8 bases are shared with TRBD1. The specimen was peripheral blood. CDR3 DNA sequence: TGTGCCAGCAGCAGCCCCAGGGGGCGCGAGTATGGCTACACCTTC. It specifies CASSSPRGREYGYTF.